The 28 T cell receptor beta chains listed next were all sequenced from one sample in a study of OX40 agonist ivuxolimab in advanced cancers. The repertoire was sequenced with immunoSEQ multiplex PCR; TCRdb's copy has only in-frame clones and lacks some. This table holds about 82,000 clones, 85% found once. The sample consisted of CD4+ or CD8+ T cells sorted from blood, taken in a trial of the OX40 agonist ivuxolimab. All receptors come from an adult with an advanced solid tumor such as melanoma, head and neck, liver or kidney cancer.

The rearrangement uses TRBV27 and TRBJ1-1; D remains ambiguous. The CDR3 spans 17 residues. Per germline, CDR1 MNHEY and CDR2 SMNVEV (reference sequence). The V gene lost 3 bases and the J gene lost 1 base, with 18 bases spanning the gap. The CDR3 spells CASSLIPAGSQNTEAFF. The CDR3 DNA is TGTGCCAGCAGTTTGATTCCGGCGGGTTCGCAGAACACTGAAGCTTTCTTT.

This clone was detected only a few times. The genes are TRBV21-1 and TRBJ2-3; TRBD1, as called in the table, went unchecked against the DNA. TRBV21-1 is flagged as a pseudogene. This CDR3 is 15 amino acids long. CDR3 residues: CASSLDRGGRDTQYF. CDR3 DNA: TGTGCCAGCAGCCTTGACAGGGGGGGTCGGGATACGCAGTATTTT.

The chain links TRBV5-1 to TRBJ2-7; the D gene is possibly TRBD1 (5 bases). V was clipped by 0 bases and J by 4 bases, with 8 bases between them. Germline assignment: CDR1 SGHRS and CDR2 YFSETQ. The CDR3 loop spans 13 amino acids. The CDR3 region has the DNA TGCGCCAGCAGCTTGGAGGGGATGTACGAGCAGTACTTC. Translation: CASSLEGMYEQYF. Full variable domain (outside the CDR3, taken from reference TRBV5-1 and TRBJ2-7): KAGVTQTPRYLIKTRGQQVTLSCSPISGHRSVSWYQQTPGQGLQFLFEYFSETQRNKGNFPGRFSGRQFSNSRSEMNVSTLELGDSALYLCASSLEGMYEQYFGPGTRLTVT.

J is TRBJ2-3 and V is TRBV4-3, with 14 nucleotides matching TRBD2. Germline trimming cut 2 bases from V and 4 bases from J; bases unmatched to any gene: 17. Looked up from germline, CDR1 is LGHNA and CDR2 is YSLEER. The CDR3 runs to 21 residues. CDR3 in amino acids: CASSQQLGTSGRLSIADTQYF. The CDR3 nucleotides read TGCGCCAGCAGCCAACAACTAGGGACTAGCGGGAGACTATCGATCGCAGATACGCAGTATTTT.

V and J are TRBV10-3 and TRBJ1-1, with 7 positions matching TRBD1. The germline V gene encodes CDR1 ENHRY and CDR2 SYGVKD. The CDR3 sequence is 14 residues long. The V segment lost 2 bases and the J segment 3 bases; nucleotides outside the gene matches: 3. The CDR3 DNA follows: TGTGCCATCAGTGAGGTCACAGGGGACACTGAAGCTTTCTTT. This translates into CAISEVTGDTEAFF.

The DNA for the CDR3 is TGTGCCTGGAGTCCGAGCGGGAGGGAGTACTACGAGCAGTACTTC. This translates into CAWSPSGREYYEQYF. V and J are TRBV30 and TRBJ2-7, with TRBD2 matching 10 bases. The CDR3 contains 15 residues. The ends lost 2 bases at V and 3 bases at J; junction bases unmatched: 7. Germline CDR1 GTSNPN, CDR2 SVGIG (reference sequence).

This clone was recorded once. This specimen includes other DNA sequences encoding the same CDR3. The chain is built from TRBV5-1 and TRBJ2-3; perhaps TRBD1 as D (6 bases). Deletions cut 6 bases from V and 0 bases from J, with 11 bases between. Germline V gene lookup returns CDR1 SGHRS and CDR2 YFSETQ. The CDR3 spans 14 residues. The CDR3 spells CASTRGGSTDTQYF. CDR3 nucleotide sequence: TGCGCCAGCACCAGAGGGGGTAGCACAGATACGCAGTATTTT.

The chain employs TRBV6-6 and TRBJ2-2; unclear D gene. The germline V gene has CDR1 MNHNY and CDR2 SVGAGI (reference sequence). V was shortened by 7 bases and J by 5 bases, with 5 bases between the two germline ends. The CDR3 has 11 residues. DNA of the CDR3: TGTGCCAGCATTCAAACCGGGGAGCTGTTTTTT. As protein: CASIQTGELFF.

This sequence joins TRBV4-1 and TRBJ2-3; the D is unclear. CDR1 and CDR2 from the germline V gene are MGHRA and YSYEKL. V was clipped by 0 bases and J by 1 base, with 8 bases between them. The CDR3 covers 15 residues. CDR3 sequence (DNA): TGCGCCAGCAGCCAAGAGCTCCAGGGCACAGATACGCAGTATTTT. Its protein is CASSQELQGTDTQYF.

Worth noting for this clone: A read error may explain this, as a much larger clone is one base away. CDR3 in amino acids: CASSDDRGQPQHF. CDR3 bases: TGTGCCAGCAGTGACGACAGGGGTCAGCCCCAGCATTTT. This chain uses TRBV25-1 with TRBJ1-5; 8 nucleotides agree with TRBD1. Germline V gene data show CDR1 as MGHDK and CDR2 as SYGVNS. The V and J ends lost 3 bases and 6 bases, in that order; junction bases with no gene match: 1. The CDR3 spans 13 residues.

This clone was picked up one time. CDR3 loop: CASSSSSGGSYEQYV. Written as DNA, the CDR3 is TGTGCCAGCAGTTCATCTAGCGGGGGTTCTTACGAGCAGTACGTC. The chain combines TRBV6-6 with TRBJ2-7, with 10 bases fitting TRBD2. This CDR3 comprises 15 residues. Germline V CDR1 and CDR2: MNHNY, SVGAGI (reference sequence). Losses at the gene ends were 4 bases for V and 4 bases for J; bases not matched to a gene: 7.

The chain couples TRBV5-4 to TRBJ1-1; TRBD1 matches 7 bases. Germline CDR1 reads SGHNT; CDR2 reads YYREEE (reference sequence). V gave up 3 bases and J gave up 1 base; unmatched junction bases: 9. CDR3 length: 16 residues. The CDR3 region has the DNA TGTGCCAGCAGCTGGGCCACAGGGGCAGGGAACACTGAAGCTTTCTTT. Protein sequence: CASSWATGAGNTEAFF.

The chain is built from TRBV7-2 and TRBJ1-6, with TRBD1 as a possible D gene (5 bases). The CDR3 loop spans 15 amino acids. The V gene lost 5 bases and the J gene lost 10 bases, with 18 bases spanning the gap. Germline loops: CDR1 SGHTA, CDR2 FQGNSA. CDR3 protein: CASSPSGQGKSPLHF. For the CDR3, the DNA is TGTGCCAGCAGCCCTTCGGGGCAGGGAAAATCACCCCTCCACTTT. The full variable domain, completed using reference TRBV7-2 and TRBJ1-6, is GAGVSQSPSNKVTEKGKDVELRCDPISGHTALYWYRQSLGQGLEFLIYFQGNSAPDKSGLPSDRFSAERTGGSVSTLTIQRTQQEDSAVYLCASSPSGQGKSPLHFGNGTRLTVT.

The rearrangement joins TRBV29-1 to TRBJ1-1, with 8 bases that match TRBD1. This CDR3 has 13 amino acids. V trimming: 6 bases; J trimming: 11 bases; junction bases outside the gene matches: 14. Germline CDR1 is SQVTM and CDR2 is ANQGSEA. CDR3 DNA sequence: TGCAGCGTCTCAGGGGGCGCGGGGGTAGGGGCTTTCTTT. It codes for CSVSGGAGVGAFF.

The rearrangement uses TRBV9 and TRBJ2-3; 12 bases align to TRBD2. CDR1 is SGDLS and CDR2 is YYNGEE in the germline V gene. The CDR3 spans 19 residues. The J segment lost 0 bases and the V segment lost 0 bases, leaving 8 bases of the junction unmatched. The CDR3 loop is CASSVGLAGGSMSTDTQYF. The CDR3 DNA reads as TGTGCCAGCAGCGTAGGTCTAGCGGGGGGGTCTATGAGCACAGATACGCAGTATTTT.

This chain links TRBV5-1 with TRBJ2-1; TRBD1 aligns across 10 bases. CDR1 is SGHRS, CDR2 YFSETQ, per germline. V lost 4 bases, J lost 8 bases, and 6 bases stayed unmatched. CDR3 length: 14 amino acids. CDR3 protein: CASSVRDRGDEQFF. For the CDR3, the DNA is TGCGCCAGCAGCGTCCGGGACAGGGGTGATGAGCAGTTCTTC.

The chain carries TRBV9 and TRBJ2-3; TRBD2 matches at 14 bases. Germline V gene sequence: CDR1 SGDLS, CDR2 YYNGEE. After removal of 2 bases from V and 4 bases from J, the junction contained 3 bases not matched to a gene. CDR3 length: 16 amino acids. The CDR3 spells CASSVGGLAGADTQYF. CDR3 nucleotide sequence: TGTGCCAGCAGCGTCGGGGGACTAGCGGGAGCAGATACGCAGTATTTT. The variable domain in full, with the rest retrieved from reference TRBV9 and TRBJ2-3, is DSGVTQTPKHLITATGQRVTLRCSPRSGDLSVYWYQQSLDQGLQFLIQYYNGEERAKGNILERFSAQQFPDLHSELNLSSLELGDSALYFCASSVGGLAGADTQYFGPGTRLTVL.

This chain links TRBV4-1 with TRBJ1-2, with D possibly matching TRBD1 (6 bases). V dropped 4 bases and J dropped 8 bases, with 17 bases sitting between them. The CDR3 covers 14 residues. Germline V lookup: CDR1 MGHRA, CDR2 YSYEKL. CDR3 residues: CASSRTGGREGYTF. In nucleotides, the CDR3 is TGCGCCAGCAGCCGTACCGGGGGGCGAGAGGGCTACACCTTC.

The chain carries TRBV4-2 and TRBJ1-6; D is unresolved. Germline CDR1 LGHNA, CDR2 YNFKEQ. The CDR3 totals 15 residues. Trimming took 3 bases from V and 9 from J, leaving 15 bases between them. CDR3 residues: CASSQTDYGFSPLHF. In nucleotides, the CDR3 is TGTGCCAGCAGCCAGACCGATTACGGATTTTCACCCCTCCACTTT.

This chain links TRBV5-8 with TRBJ2-7; TRBD1 agrees at 9 bases. Losses at the gene ends were 6 bases for V and 5 bases for J; bases not matched to a gene: 6. There are 13 residues in the CDR3. Per the germline V gene, CDR1 is SGHTS and CDR2 is YDEGEE. CDR3 coding DNA: TGTGCCAGCACTCTGGGACAGGGAAACGAGCAGTACTTC. Its protein is CASTLGQGNEQYF.

The gene calls are TRBV19 and TRBJ2-1, with TRBD2 matching over 7 bases. Losses at the gene ends were 7 bases for V and 7 bases for J; bases not matched to a gene: 10. The CDR3 runs to 14 residues. In germline, CDR1 is LNHDA, CDR2 SQIVND (reference sequence). The CDR3 spells CASTPTSLVNEQFF. CDR3 in DNA: TGTGCCAGTACCCCGACTAGCCTCGTAAATGAGCAGTTCTTC.

J is TRBJ1-6 and V is TRBV19; the D is unclear. V was clipped by 6 bases and J by 0 bases, with 9 bases between them. The CDR3 is made up of 15 amino acids. Germline assignment: CDR1 LNHDA and CDR2 SQIVND (reference sequence). DNA of the CDR3: TGTGCCAGTAGCATGGGGAACTCCTATAATTCACCCCTCCACTTT. Translation gives CASSMGNSYNSPLHF. The full variable domain, in which reference TRBV19 and TRBJ1-6 provide the parts outside the CDR3, is DGGITQSPKYLFRKEGQNVTLSCEQNLNHDAMYWYRQDPGQGLRLIYYSQIVNDFQKGDIAEGYSVSREKKESFPLTVTSAQKNPTAFYLCASSMGNSYNSPLHFGNGTRLTVT.

This chain links TRBV4-2 with TRBJ1-3, with D perhaps TRBD1 (5 bases). The CDR3 has 16 amino acids. V lost 1 base, J lost 0 bases, and 10 bases lay in between. Looked up from germline, CDR1 is LGHNA and CDR2 is YNFKEQ. In nucleotides, the CDR3 is TGTGCCAGCAGCCAAGGTGGGACTGACTCTGGAAACACCATATATTTT. Translated: CASSQGGTDSGNTIYF.

The chain uses TRBV30 and TRBJ2-7; D perhaps matches TRBD2 (5 bases). Trimming removed 2 bases at V and 12 bases at J, with 20 bases between. This CDR3 region has 13 residues. CDR1 and CDR2 from the germline V gene are GTSNPN and SVGIG (reference sequence). The CDR3 coding sequence is TGTGCCTGGAGTTTTCGTCGGCAGGAGGTATTGTACTTC. Its protein product is CAWSFRRQEVLYF.

This clone was detected only a few times. The chain couples TRBV28 to TRBJ2-4, with 9 nucleotides matching TRBD1. The CDR3 covers 19 residues. The trim removed 7 bases at V and 2 bases at J, leaving 18 bases unmatched. Germline CDR1 is MDHEN and CDR2 is SYDVKM. The CDR3 DNA reads as TGTGCCAGCACCCCAGGGGGACAGGGAACCCGTAGTACCAAAAACATTCAGTACTTC. It translates to CASTPGGQGTRSTKNIQYF.

V usage is TRBV19 and J usage is TRBJ2-7; 9 nucleotides match TRBD2. V lost 8 bases, J lost 1 base, and 9 bases stayed unmatched. Germline V gene sequence: CDR1 LNHDA, CDR2 SQIVND (reference sequence). The CDR3 loop spans 15 amino acids. The DNA of the CDR3 is TGTGCCAGTTCAATAGCGGGAGCAGCTTCCTACGAGCAGTACTTC. Protein product: CASSIAGAASYEQYF.

V is TRBV7-2 and J is TRBJ1-3, with 8 bases identical to TRBD1. With 2 bases clipped from V and 2 bases from J, the junction kept 2 bases outside the gene matches. The germline V gene has CDR1 SGHTA and CDR2 FQGNSA. CDR3 length: 15 amino acids. The CDR3 protein is CASSLQGAAGNTIYF. For the CDR3, the DNA is TGTGCCAGCAGCTTACAGGGGGCGGCTGGAAACACCATATATTTT.

The V gene is TRBV9, the J gene TRBJ1-3; D uncertain. This CDR3 is 14 amino acids long. CDR1 SGDLS and CDR2 YYNGEE come from the germline V gene. Trimming stripped 0 bases from V and 2 bases from J, with 6 bases between. CDR3 in amino acids: CASSVGSAGNTIYF. DNA of the CDR3: TGTGCCAGCAGCGTAGGAAGTGCTGGAAACACCATATATTTT.